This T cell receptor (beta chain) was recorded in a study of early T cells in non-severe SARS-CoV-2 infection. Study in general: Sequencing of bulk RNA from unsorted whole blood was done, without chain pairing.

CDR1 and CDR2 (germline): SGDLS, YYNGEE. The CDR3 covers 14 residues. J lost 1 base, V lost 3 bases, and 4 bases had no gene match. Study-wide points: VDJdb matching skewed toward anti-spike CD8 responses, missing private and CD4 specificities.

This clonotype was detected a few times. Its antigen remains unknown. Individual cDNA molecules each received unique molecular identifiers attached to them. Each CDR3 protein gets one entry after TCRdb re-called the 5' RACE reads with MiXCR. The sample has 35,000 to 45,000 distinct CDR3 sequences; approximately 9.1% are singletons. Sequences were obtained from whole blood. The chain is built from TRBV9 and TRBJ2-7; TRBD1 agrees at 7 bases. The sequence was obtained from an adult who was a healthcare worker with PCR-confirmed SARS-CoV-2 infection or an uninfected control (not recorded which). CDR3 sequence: CASSGRDSSYEQYF. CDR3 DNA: TGTGCCAGCAGCGGCCGGGACAGTTCCTACGAGCAGTACTTC.